This T cell receptor (beta chain) was sequenced during a study of tumor-infiltrating lymphocytes in primary liver carcinoma. The investigators made TCR beta cDNA from roughly 0.55 ug total RNA, using a constant-region primer. Employing slightly modified ARM-PCR, three nested multiplex PCR rounds were run, and these gave rise to the TCR beta libraries. TCRdb redid the calling of the multiplex PCR reads with MiXCR, one entry per CDR3 protein. The sample carries around 100,000 distinct CDR3 sequences, roughly 69% recorded once. This clonotype was detected a few times. The conserved final phenylalanine or tryptophan is absent from the CDR3, which likely points to a read error. Co-extracting RNA and DNA was done with roughly 17-32 mg of unsorted bulk tissue as input. Input material: liver tumor tissue from sampling region 5. This sample's subset: tumor region T5, tumor centre. This TCR derives from a woman aged 60-75 years with primary liver carcinoma and hepatitis B virus infection.

The CDR3 nucleotides are TGCGCCAGCAGCCATCCAGGGGGAGGCACTGAAGCTTTCTCT. This gives the protein CASSHPGGGTEAFS. The chain links TRBV4-1 to TRBJ1-1, with 7 bases matching TRBD1. The CDR3 loop spans 14 amino acids. The germline V gene encodes CDR1 MGHRA and CDR2 YSYEKL. V was clipped by 3 bases and J by 4 bases; unmatched bases: 5.